This T cell receptor (beta chain) originates from a study of cytomegalovirus exposure and HLA in healthy donors listed by TCRdb under 2017. Broadly, across the study: According to an earlier analysis of 450 to 650 of the donors, about 179 million T cells yielded 117 million unique TCR beta sequences and about 300 Gb of sequence data. An early release that covered 640 HLA-typed donors contained around 300 gigabases of sequencing data and approximately 85 million unique TCR sequences. The genetic ancestry cluster associated with self-reported Caucasian donors included over 80% of the 398 genotyped donors. The study was designed to test whether signatures of past pathogen exposure could be identified by cataloging public T cell receptors. Using immunosequencing, the study profiled T cell repertoires from about 620 subjects and related those repertoires to cytomegalovirus serostatus. A separate validation cohort of 100 to 150 different subjects was used in addition to the approximately 640-subject first cohort. The study combined high-throughput TCR immunosequencing, statistical association of individual TCRs with disease status, and machine learning to predict cytomegalovirus infection status. To study patterns of TCR occurrence, a later analysis re-analyzed previously published TCR beta repertoires from 666 donors and added high-resolution HLA genotyping. The later analysis used no new phenotypic data to find candidate immune exposures, relying instead on TCR beta sequences and their occurrence across donors. An earlier analysis of 500 to 750 of the donors applied high-throughput TCR beta sequencing to assess whether each TCR beta V gene segment acted as functional or pseudogenic. Alongside the repertoire data, information on donor age, sex, ethnicity and CMV serostatus was compiled. A later genetic analysis took genome-wide SNP genotypes for about 55% of the 666 donors and used that subset as a discovery cohort. Every repertoire in the discovery cohort had been generated on one and the same sequencing platform. Class I and class II HLA loci were covered by the typing at four-digit resolution. Typing coverage varied by locus: roughly 629-640 donors for A, B, C, DRB1 and DQB1; around 560 for DQA1; nearly 610 for DPA1; 450 to 480 for DPB1. Roughly 5 DR-DQ haplotypes were treated as single units for association and clustering because of strong linkage in the cohort. Among over 350 genotyped donors of the cohort, an average of roughly 240,000 unique TCR beta nucleotide sequences were sequenced per donor, roughly 20% of them non-productive.

To prepare the library, the immunoSEQ multiplex PCR assay was applied. The multiplex PCR relied on a mix of 60 forward primers for TCR Vbeta segments and 13 reverse primers for TCR Jbeta segments. A multiplex PCR assay on genomic DNA amplified the CDR3 region of rearranged TCR beta genes. Amplified TCR beta libraries were sequenced as 87-base-pair reads on the Illumina HiSeq System. For the original study's pipeline: A later analysis counted some 74 million unique TCR beta chains across the 640 or so repertoires, and around 9.9 million of these chains were shared by at least two donors. Raw reads were error-corrected and collapsed into unique sequences with a nearest-neighbor algorithm that merged closely related sequences to remove PCR and sequencing errors. V, D and J gene segments were assigned by aligning CDR3 sequences to IMGT reference sequences. For a sequence to be retained, a match of at least six nucleotides to both a V gene segment and a J gene segment was required. A rearrangement counted as productive if the CDR3 had no stop codons and remained in frame with V and J, and every other rearrangement counted as non-productive. Following IMGT convention, CDR3 was defined as the stretch from the second conserved V-encoded cysteine to the conserved J-encoded phenylalanine. Sequences without an unambiguous match to a single V gene segment were excluded from the earlier analysis of about 630 of the donors. In an earlier analysis of approximately 610 of the donors, V segments were called functional above 56.7% productive rearrangements and were called segregating when the between-donor standard deviation exceeded 5%. A statistical classification framework was built for diagnosing cytomegalovirus status from the catalog of TCR beta chain sequences. V and J gene assignment, in a later analysis, came from comparing TCR nucleotide sequences with IMGT/GENE-DB human TR gene sequences. Using the TCRdist pipeline, a later analysis assigned CDR3 sequences along with most-parsimonious VDJ recombination scenarios. In a later analysis, each TCR beta chain was defined by its CDR3 amino acid sequence together with its V-gene family, and reads lacking a unique V-gene family were excluded. A later analysis removed roughly 590 highly shared, low-generation-probability nucleotide sequences to deal with suspected cross-contamination and a sequencing artifact. For each public chain, a later analysis derived a clonal expansion index from normalized ranks of inferred template counts within each repertoire. Generation probabilities in a later analysis came from a VDJ recombination model fitted to out-of-frame rearrangements, and those results were checked against IGoR. In a later analysis, hypergeometric tests were used to score TCR-TCR, TCR-HLA and TCR-CMV co-occurrence, with a repertoire-size bias correction applied to TCR pairs. A later analysis estimated false discovery rates by permuting HLA or CMV assignments 20 times. In a later analysis, co-occurring TCRs were grouped using DBSCAN, and TCRdist sequence similarity was added for clustering within HLA-allele-positive subsets. Co-occurrence clustering excluded repertoires with fewer than 30,000 or more than 120,000 public chains, plus five with anomalous nucleotide sharing. TCRdb holds this immuneACCESS table with in-frame rearrangements only. Some clones are missing; in checked studies, unresolved V genes explain under half, and the rest has no known cause. The V and J calls and the clone size are those of that table, but D and trimming were determined from the DNA. In all, the sample holds more than 110,000 clones, and about 76% of those were seen once. About 3.1% of the sample is taken by the ten largest.

Study-level results and caveats: Linkage disequilibrium might explain the correlated functional status among segregating V segments, but an unknown experimental factor could not be excluded. According to a later analysis, parvovirus B19, influenza, CMV and Epstein-Barr virus appeared linked to several top co-occurrence clusters. Assigning TCR associations to individual alleles was difficult when HLA alleles, especially DR and DQ, strongly co-occurred. According to a later analysis, most CMV-associated TCR beta chains appeared to be HLA-restricted, and the HLA associations seemed to be driven largely by CMV exposure. It was suggested by the authors that the approach could potentially be generalized to other disease states and immunological phenotypes. Because counts were too low, 15 to 20 rarely observed V segments, including chromosome 9 orphons, were excluded from the earlier analysis of under 650 of the donors. According to a later genetic analysis, donors in an Asian-associated ancestry cluster had fewer N-insertions in productive TCRs than the roughly 700-donor mean. The study listed 164 TCR beta chains as associated with cytomegalovirus. Sequencing depth was assumed to be roughly uniform across donors in the presence/absence analyses, though that assumption may not hold. In an earlier analysis of roughly 560 of the donors, most TCR beta V segments were observed in productive rearrangements about 87% or about 30% of the time, broadly matching IMGT annotations. In a later analysis, HLA-associated TCR beta chains showed more clonal expansion and lower generation probabilities than non-associated chains that were equally common. In a later analysis, TCR association rates were found to vary across HLA loci, with the most associated TCRs seen for DRB1 alleles and the fewest for HLA-C alleles. Because HLA typing was unavailable for some donors at each locus, only the typed subset was used in association tests. A few of the identified cytomegalovirus-associated TCR beta chains were confirmed in vitro to be specific for cytomegalovirus antigens. A further reported finding was that TCR beta sequences accurately predicted the HLA-A and HLA-B alleles for most subjects in the first cohort. Immune exposure information for the cohort was limited to CMV serostatus. The classifier was reported to diagnose cytomegalovirus status with high specificity and sensitivity in both the original cohort and the validation cohort. Because the 87-base-pair reads could not distinguish some IMGT-functional V segments, including TRBV6-2 and TRBV6-3, those segments were excluded. While some public TCRs were present in many individuals, most TCR sequences turned up only very rarely across donors. Only TCR beta chains were sequenced in this cohort, and the absence of alpha or paired-chain data limited detectable features. An association between a missense DCLRE1C variant and V-gene and J-gene trimming of TCR beta chains was found in a later genetic analysis and replicated in an independent cohort. A later analysis associated approximately 17,000 TCR beta sequences with specific HLA alleles at a false discovery rate of 0.05. A cluster of highly shared sequence variants was judged likely to represent a technical artifact of the sequencing pipeline.

Trimming leaves V shorter by 3 bases and J shorter by 2 bases, with the junction holding 8 bases beyond the gene matches. The CDR3 contains 16 residues, cysteine and phenylalanine counted. Here the CDR3 DNA is all that survives: 48 bases in frame from base 1. The germline V gene (reference sequence) sets CDR1 to MNHEY and CDR2 to SMNVEV. The cohort was made up of approximately 670 healthy bone marrow donors. At the time of sampling, every cohort member was nominally healthy, though immune exposures that went unrecorded were likely present. The donor was CMV seronegative and belonged to the group of several hundred seronegative cohort members. A peripheral blood sample was provided by each donor, and peripheral blood mononuclear cells were used for TCR beta sequencing. The Qiagen DNeasy Blood Extraction Kit was used to extract genomic DNA from the blood cell samples. As regards this clone: The antigen this receptor binds is unknown. Base qualities are not provided; no much larger clone lies one nucleotide away.

The source material was PBMCs. The receptor chain draws on TRBV27 and TRBJ2-3, and 7 junction bases match TRBD2. The TCR was taken from a female donor in good health and CMV-seronegative. The base sequence is TGTGCCAGCAGTTTGGGGACTAAGGGGTACACAGATACGCAGTATTTT. This encodes CASSLGTKGYTDTQYF.